The 21 T cell receptor beta chains below all came from one sample that was sequenced in a study of cytomegalovirus exposure and HLA in healthy donors. 60 Vbeta and 13 Jbeta primers were used in PCR. Data came from immunoSEQ multiplex PCR; TCRdb stores just in-frame clones and leaves some out. This sample has 130,000 or so clones, with approximately 80% found just once. The sequencing input was PBMCs. The receptor set was obtained from a woman aged 18-29 years in good health and CMV-seropositive.

V usage is TRBV2 and J usage is TRBJ1-2, with D possibly TRBD1 on 5 matching bases. The CDR3 totals 14 residues. Germline-derived CDR1 and CDR2 are SNHLY and FYNNEI. V gave up 8 bases and J gave up 6 bases, with 19 bases separating them. The CDR3, as DNA: TGTGCCAGCCTGGCGGACAATCTACGGCATGGCTACACCTTC. Translated: CASLADNLRHGYTF.

The gene calls are TRBV2 and TRBJ2-1, with 7 bases fitting TRBD2. This CDR3 comprises 15 residues. Germline CDR1 SNHLY, CDR2 FYNNEI. J gave up 2 bases and V 5 bases, and 6 bases lay outside the gene matches. DNA for the CDR3: TGTGCCAGCAGTTCCGGGACTACCACCTACAATGAGCAGTTCTTC. As protein: CASSSGTTTYNEQFF.

This clone was observed a single time. J is TRBJ1-1 and V is TRBV5-6; possibly TRBD1 for D (5 bases). The CDR3 covers 15 residues. Per germline, CDR1 SGHDT and CDR2 YYEEEE. V lost 5 bases to trimming and J lost 0 bases, with 14 bases between them. CDR3 DNA sequence: TGTGCCAGCAGACCCTTAGACAGCATGAACACTGAAGCTTTCTTT. As protein: CASRPLDSMNTEAFF.

The chain joins TRBV25-1 to TRBJ2-5, with 14 positions matching TRBD2. This CDR3 contains 16 residues. Germline lookup yields CDR1 MGHDK and CDR2 SYGVNS. Trimming cost V 3 bases and J 11 bases; bases outside gene matches: 11. CDR3 sequence: CASSDRLAGGAWEQYF. The CDR3 DNA sequence: TGTGCCAGCAGTGATAGACTAGCGGGGGGGGCCTGGGAGCAGTACTTC.

This rearrangement joins TRBV7-2 to TRBJ1-2, with D possibly being TRBD1 (6 bases). This CDR3 is 14 amino acids long. Germline CDR1 and CDR2: SGHTA and FQGNSA. Trimming stripped 1 base from V and 3 bases from J, with 9 bases between. The CDR3, as DNA: TGTGCCAGCAGCTTAGGGGCAGGGGACTATGGCTACACCTTC. This translates into CASSLGAGDYGYTF. Full variable domain (remainder filled in from reference TRBV7-2 and TRBJ1-2): GAGVSQSPSNKVTEKGKDVELRCDPISGHTALYWYRQSLGQGLEFLIYFQGNSAPDKSGLPSDRFSAERTGGSVSTLTIQRTQQEDSAVYLCASSLGAGDYGYTFGSGTRLTVV.

This clone was seen a handful of times. The genes are TRBV6-1 and TRBJ2-5, with a weak D call TRBD1 (6 bases). The CDR3 length is 15 residues. CDR1 and CDR2 from the germline V gene are MNHNS and SASEGT. The V end lost 4 bases, the J end lost 3 bases, and 15 bases lay between the germline ends. CDR3 protein: CASSVLSRGKETQYF. The CDR3 nucleotides read TGTGCCAGCAGTGTTCTCTCCAGGGGTAAAGAGACCCAGTACTTC.

The chain employs TRBV19 and TRBJ2-7; TRBD1 matches 9 bases. The germline V gene has CDR1 LNHDA and CDR2 SQIVND (reference sequence). The ends lost 7 bases at V and 4 bases at J; junction bases unmatched: 5. This CDR3 comprises 13 residues. DNA for the CDR3: TGTGCCAGTAAGGGGGACAGGGCGTACGAGCAGTACTTC. Translation: CASKGDRAYEQYF.

The chain joins TRBV27 to TRBJ1-1, with a tentative D call TRBD1 (6 bases). The CDR3 extends over 14 amino acids. Germline loops: CDR1 MNHEY, CDR2 SMNVEV (reference sequence). The V end was cut by 5 bases, the J end by 4 bases, with 14 bases between. CDR3 in amino acids: CASSIGQQITEAFF. As DNA, the CDR3 is TGTGCCAGCAGTATCGGACAGCAAATCACTGAAGCTTTCTTT.

This chain connects TRBV7-3 to TRBJ2-7, with 7 nucleotides matching TRBD1. Germline V gives CDR1 SGHTA, CDR2 FQGTGA. This CDR3 has 15 residues. The junction had 9 bases not matched to a gene; V was cut back by 4 bases and J by 3 bases. The CDR3 spells CASSSPERGHYEQYF. The CDR3 DNA sequence: TGTGCCAGCAGCTCACCGGAGAGGGGGCACTACGAGCAGTACTTC.

This clone showed up just once. This sequence joins TRBV6-1 and TRBJ2-3; 8 nucleotides line up with TRBD1. The CDR3 totals 20 residues. With 0 bases clipped from V and 2 bases from J, the junction kept 16 bases outside the gene matches. The germline gives CDR1 MNHNS, CDR2 SASEGT. The CDR3 reads CASSEALGGQEQGITDTQYF. Written as DNA, the CDR3 is TGTGCCAGCAGTGAAGCGCTCGGGGGACAGGAACAGGGAATCACAGATACGCAGTATTTT.

This clone was observed once. The rearrangement joins TRBV11-2 to TRBJ1-2; D call uncertain. Germline V CDR1 and CDR2: SGHAT, FQNNGV. Deletions cut 1 base from V and 2 bases from J, with 2 bases between. The CDR3 covers 12 residues. Here the CDR3 DNA reads TGTGCCAGCAGCTTAGCAAACTATGGCTACACCTTC. Its protein product is CASSLANYGYTF.

The genes are TRBV7-6 and TRBJ2-1, with 8 bases lining up with TRBD1. J was trimmed by 4 bases and V by 0 bases; bases with no gene match: 8. The CDR3 spans 17 residues. Germline CDR1 reads SGHVS; CDR2 reads FNYEAQ. CDR3 sequence reads: CASSLAQGQGSYNEQFF. For the CDR3, the DNA is TGTGCCAGCAGCTTAGCGCAAGGACAGGGTTCATACAATGAGCAGTTCTTC.

The chain links TRBV6-6 to TRBJ2-1; possibly TRBD1 for D (5 bases). Per the germline V gene, CDR1 is MNHNY and CDR2 is SVGAGI (reference sequence). V was clipped by 7 bases and J by 6 bases, with 13 bases between them. The CDR3 consists of 13 residues. CDR3 sequence: CASTPGSFNEQFF. The CDR3 coding sequence is TGTGCCAGCACCCCAGGGTCATTCAATGAGCAGTTCTTC.

V gene TRBV19 combines with J gene TRBJ2-5; 7 bases match TRBD1. The CDR3 has 18 amino acids. The germline V gene has CDR1 LNHDA and CDR2 SQIVND (reference sequence). V gave up 0 bases and J gave up 6 bases; unmatched junction bases: 16. The CDR3 loop reads CASSIDSEQKGQRKTQYF. CDR3 sequence (DNA): TGTGCCAGTAGTATAGACTCAGAGCAGAAGGGACAGAGGAAGACCCAGTACTTC.

The V gene is TRBV19, the J gene TRBJ1-6, with 7 bases lining up with TRBD1. With 5 bases clipped from V and 5 bases from J, the junction kept 6 bases outside the gene matches. Germline CDR1 and CDR2: LNHDA and SQIVND (reference sequence). This CDR3 is built from 15 residues. The CDR3 sequence: CASSASGTDNSPLHF. The CDR3 DNA reads TGTGCCAGTAGTGCCTCCGGGACAGATAATTCACCCCTCCACTTT. The whole variable domain, filled in from reference TRBV19 and TRBJ1-6, reads DGGITQSPKYLFRKEGQNVTLSCEQNLNHDAMYWYRQDPGQGLRLIYYSQIVNDFQKGDIAEGYSVSREKKESFPLTVTSAQKNPTAFYLCASSASGTDNSPLHFGNGTRLTVT.

J is TRBJ2-3 and V is TRBV5-4; D gene ambiguous. Germline CDR1 reads SGHNT; CDR2 reads YYREEE (reference sequence). The CDR3 length is 15 residues. Trimming stripped 1 base from V and 1 base from J, with 10 bases between. The chain's CDR3 is CASSLSKSGTDTQYF. CDR3 sequence (DNA): TGTGCCAGCAGCTTGTCTAAATCCGGCACAGATACGCAGTATTTT.

The chain is built from TRBV28 and TRBJ2-3; 16 nucleotides align to TRBD2. This CDR3 contains 18 residues. Trimming took 6 bases from V and 0 from J; bases not matched to a gene: 6. Germline lookup yields CDR1 MDHEN and CDR2 SYDVKM. In DNA form, the CDR3 reads TGTGCCAGCAGCCGGGGACTAGCGGGGGGGCGGAGCACAGATACGCAGTATTTT. Its translation is CASSRGLAGGRSTDTQYF.

The gene calls are TRBV11-2 and TRBJ2-5; a weak D match, TRBD2 (5 bases). CDR1 and CDR2 (germline): SGHAT, FQNNGV. The CDR3 has 15 residues. Trimming took off 5 bases at V and 5 bases at J, with 18 bases between the two ends. The CDR3 is CASSPGSYVRETQYF. DNA of the CDR3: TGTGCCAGCAGCCCGGGGTCCTATGTTCGGGAGACCCAGTACTTC.

The table lists this clone with a few counts. The gene calls are TRBV19 and TRBJ2-7; possible D gene TRBD2, 7 bases. CDR3 length: 15 amino acids. V gave up 6 bases and J gave up 3 bases, with 18 bases separating them. Germline V gene data show CDR1 as LNHDA and CDR2 as SQIVND (reference sequence). CDR3 amino acids: CASSPGAGAVYEQYF. The CDR3 DNA reads as TGTGCCAGTAGCCCCGGGGCGGGGGCCGTCTACGAGCAGTACTTC.

The chain couples TRBV5-6 to TRBJ2-3; a weak D match, TRBD2 (5 bases). V was pared by 3 bases and J by 5 bases, with 16 bases between. Germline CDR1 and CDR2: SGHDT and YYEEEE. The CDR3 runs to 15 residues. The CDR3 loop reads CASSWRAGSGDTQYF. CDR3 sequence (DNA): TGTGCCAGCAGCTGGCGGGCGGGTTCGGGAGATACGCAGTATTTT.

The V gene is TRBV10-1, the J gene TRBJ2-5; 11 bases line up with TRBD2. The CDR3 is made up of 16 amino acids. Germline V gene sequence: CDR1 WNHNN, CDR2 SYGVQD (reference sequence). After removal of 6 bases from V and 2 bases from J, the junction contained 8 bases not matched to a gene. CDR3 region: CASRYLAGGRQETQYF. The CDR3 DNA sequence: TGCGCCAGCAGATATTTAGCGGGGGGGAGACAAGAGACCCAGTACTTC.